This T cell receptor beta chain was profiled in a study of lymphopenia after photon versus proton radiotherapy. The data were produced by immunoSEQ multiplex PCR, yet TCRdb's version contains in-frame clones alone and is incomplete. The table includes almost 30,000 clones, approximately 90% detected once. With 3 bases removed from V and 4 bases from J, the gap between germline ends came to 6 bases. The CDR3 sequence is 12 residues long. Germline loops: CDR1 KGHSH, CDR2 LQKENI. This receptor was identified in a woman between 55 and 75 years old with cholangiocarcinoma. Some clones in this sample may be carry-over from other donors' samples. The input for sequencing was peripheral blood, taken from a patient treated with proton-based radiotherapy. The chain employs TRBV18 and TRBJ2-5, with D hard to call. This chain's CDR3 is CASSPMGETQYF. CDR3 in DNA: TGTGCCAGCTCACCTATGGGAGAGACCCAGTACTTC.